These T cell receptor beta chains were read from a single sample in a study of blood T cell repertoires in COVID-19. Sequencing used immunoSEQ multiplex PCR; TCRdb keeps in-frame clones, though not all of them. Of approximately 110,000 clones in the sample, approximately 80% were seen once. The sequencing sample was made of peripheral blood. The receptors derive from an elderly man with acute or convalescent COVID-19. CDR3s include the opening cysteine and the closing phenylalanine or tryptophan. A D gene is named only where the DNA matches it firmly. For some rows the clone size is stated as once, few or many, or as a class when expanded; others skip it.

clone size: once
V gene: TRBV5-4
D gene: TRBD1
J gene: TRBJ1-5
CDR3 DNA: TGTGCCAGCAGCTTGGACGGAGGGGGCGATCAGCCCCAGCATTTT
CDR3 protein: CASSLDGGGDQPQHF

clone size: .
V gene: TRBV20-1
D gene: .
J gene: TRBJ2-2
CDR3 DNA: TGCAGTGCTAGTCCCAGAAACACCGGGGAGCTGTTTTTT
CDR3 protein: CSASPRNTGELFF

clone size: .
V gene: TRBV28
D gene: .
J gene: TRBJ1-2
CDR3 DNA: TGTGCCAGCAGTGGCTGGACAGCAAACTATGGCTACACCTTC
CDR3 protein: CASSGWTANYGYTF

clone size: .
V gene: TRBV7-9
D gene: .
J gene: TRBJ2-6
CDR3 DNA: TGTGCCAGCAGCTTAGTTCGGGGATCTGGGGCCAACGTCCTGACTTTC
CDR3 protein: CASSLVRGSGANVLTF

clone size: many
V gene: TRBV27
D gene: TRBD1
J gene: TRBJ2-3
CDR3 DNA: TGTGCCAGCAGTAGTCGACAGGGGCGCTCAGATACGCAGTATTTT
CDR3 protein: CASSSRQGRSDTQYF

clone size: few
V gene: TRBV18
D gene: .
J gene: TRBJ2-7
CDR3 DNA: TGTGCCAGCTCACCGCGTCAGGGCCCATACGAGCAGTACTTC
CDR3 protein: CASSPRQGPYEQYF

clone size: .
V gene: TRBV6-1
D gene: TRBD1
J gene: TRBJ1-3
CDR3 DNA: TGTGCCAGCAGTGAACACGGGACAGCCTCTGGAAACACCATATATTTT
CDR3 protein: CASSEHGTASGNTIYF

clone size: .
V gene: TRBV5-5
D gene: .
J gene: TRBJ1-5
CDR3 DNA: TGTGCCAGCAGCCCCGGTATGGGGGCAGGTCGACAGCCCCAGCATTTT
CDR3 protein: CASSPGMGAGRQPQHF

clone size: .
V gene: TRBV2
D gene: .
J gene: TRBJ2-4
CDR3 DNA: TGTGCCAGCAGTGAGAGGGAGGCCAAAAACATTCAGTACTTC
CDR3 protein: CASSEREAKNIQYF

clone size: .
V gene: TRBV6-5
D gene: .
J gene: TRBJ1-1
CDR3 DNA: TGTGCCAGCTACAGGTTCATGAACACTGAAGCTTTCTTT
CDR3 protein: CASYRFMNTEAFF

clone size: .
V gene: TRBV18
D gene: .
J gene: TRBJ2-7
CDR3 DNA: TGTGCCAGCTCACCACTCGGGGAAAAAACCTACGAGCAGTACTTC
CDR3 protein: CASSPLGEKTYEQYF

clone size: .
V gene: TRBV18
D gene: TRBD1
J gene: TRBJ1-1
CDR3 DNA: TGTGCCAGCTCACCACTGACAGGGGACGGAAACACTGAAGCTTTCTTT
CDR3 protein: CASSPLTGDGNTEAFF

clone size: .
V gene: TRBV5-1
D gene: .
J gene: TRBJ2-7
CDR3 DNA: TGCGCCAGCAGCTTAACAGGGACGAGGGGATACGAGCAGTACTTC
CDR3 protein: CASSLTGTRGYEQYF

clone size: .
V gene: TRBV27
D gene: .
J gene: TRBJ1-5
CDR3 DNA: TGTGCCAGCAGAAAGGGGGGGTCGAGTCAGCCCCAGCATTTT
CDR3 protein: CASRKGGSSQPQHF

clone size: .
V gene: TRBV28
D gene: TRBD2
J gene: TRBJ2-6
CDR3 DNA: TGTGCCAGCAGTTCCTACCTTGCGGGAGCTGGGGCCAACGTCCTGACTTTC
CDR3 protein: CASSSYLAGAGANVLTF

clone size: .
V gene: TRBV28
D gene: TRBD1
J gene: TRBJ1-3
CDR3 DNA: TGTGCCAGCAGGACAGGGGCTGGAAACACCATATATTTT
CDR3 protein: CASRTGAGNTIYF

clone size: .
V gene: TRBV27
D gene: TRBD2
J gene: TRBJ2-1
CDR3 DNA: TGTGCCAGCAGTTTCTTAGCGGGAGCCTACAATGAGCAGTTCTTC
CDR3 protein: CASSFLAGAYNEQFF

clone size: once
V gene: TRBV7-3
D gene: TRBD2
J gene: TRBJ2-5
CDR3 DNA: TGTGCCAGCAGCTTAGGACTAGCGGGAGCTGTCTTGGAGACCCAGTACTTC
CDR3 protein: CASSLGLAGAVLETQYF

clone size: .
V gene: TRBV7-2
D gene: TRBD1
J gene: TRBJ1-5
CDR3 DNA: TGTGCCAGCAGTCGACAGGGTTTCAATCAGCCCCAGCATTTT
CDR3 protein: CASSRQGFNQPQHF

clone size: .
V gene: TRBV28
D gene: .
J gene: TRBJ1-1
CDR3 DNA: TGTGCCAGCTCCTTGCGGGAGGTGGTGAACACTGAAGCTTTCTTT
CDR3 protein: CASSLREVVNTEAFF

clone size: .
V gene: TRBV19
D gene: TRBD1
J gene: TRBJ2-7
CDR3 DNA: TGTGCCAGCCTGGACAGGGCAAACAACGAGCAGTACTTC
CDR3 protein: CASLDRANNEQYF

clone size: .
V gene: TRBV6-6
D gene: TRBD1
J gene: TRBJ2-2
CDR3 DNA: TGTGCCAGCAGTTCCAGATCCGCGACAGGGCCCGGGGAGCTGTTTTTT
CDR3 protein: CASSSRSATGPGELFF

clone size: .
V gene: TRBV5-1
D gene: TRBD1
J gene: TRBJ1-4
CDR3 DNA: TGCGCCAGCAGCCGACAGGGAACTAATGAAAAACTGTTTTTT
CDR3 protein: CASSRQGTNEKLFF

clone size: .
V gene: TRBV5-6
D gene: .
J gene: TRBJ2-3
CDR3 DNA: TGTGCCAGCAGCTTGACAGGGCTTAGCACAGATACGCAGTATTTT
CDR3 protein: CASSLTGLSTDTQYF

clone size: .
V gene: TRBV7-2
D gene: TRBD2
J gene: TRBJ2-7
CDR3 DNA: TGTGCCAGCAGCTTAGCCCTAGCGGGAGGAGGAGAGCAGTACTTC
CDR3 protein: CASSLALAGGGEQYF

clone size: .
V gene: TRBV6-4
D gene: TRBD1
J gene: TRBJ2-3
CDR3 DNA: TGTGCCAGCAGTTACAGGGGTGGAGATACGCAGTATTTT
CDR3 protein: CASSYRGGDTQYF

clone size: .
V gene: TRBV5-1
D gene: .
J gene: TRBJ1-2
CDR3 DNA: TGCGCCAGCAACAAGGACAGCCCTAACTATGGCTACACCTTC
CDR3 protein: CASNKDSPNYGYTF

clone size: .
V gene: TRBV2
D gene: .
J gene: TRBJ1-5
CDR3 DNA: TGTGCCAGCAGAACCCAGGGGCTAGTGGGTCAGCCCCAGCATTTT
CDR3 protein: CASRTQGLVGQPQHF

clone size: .
V gene: TRBV6-2/TRBV6-3
D gene: TRBD2
J gene: TRBJ2-1
CDR3 DNA: TGTGCCAGCAGTTCTTTCTCTAGGACTAGCGCAAATGACAATGAGCAGTTCTTC
CDR3 protein: CASSSFSRTSANDNEQFF

clone size: .
V gene: TRBV18
D gene: TRBD2
J gene: TRBJ2-1
CDR3 DNA: TGTGCCAGTACTAGCGGGGTCGGCAATGAGCAGTTCTTC
CDR3 protein: CASTSGVGNEQFF

clone size: .
V gene: TRBV6-6
D gene: TRBD1
J gene: TRBJ2-5
CDR3 DNA: TGTGCCAGCAGTCCGCGGGACAGGGGATCCTTAGAGACCCAGTACTTC
CDR3 protein: CASSPRDRGSLETQYF

clone size: few
V gene: TRBV5-4
D gene: .
J gene: TRBJ2-5
CDR3 DNA: TGTGCCAGCAGCTGGAGGGGGGGGGAGACCCAGTACTTC
CDR3 protein: CASSWRGGETQYF

clone size: .
V gene: TRBV7-2
D gene: .
J gene: TRBJ1-5
CDR3 DNA: TGTGCCAGCAGCCCCCGACAGGTTCCGGGACAGCCCCAGCATTTT
CDR3 protein: CASSPRQVPGQPQHF